Below are 13 T cell receptor beta chains sequenced from a single sample in a study of OX40 agonist ivuxolimab in advanced cancers. Some clones are missing from TCRdb's copy, which holds only in-frame ones; the method was immunoSEQ multiplex PCR. The table has more than 45,000 clones, 83% seen once. The source material was CD4+ or CD8+ T cells sorted from blood, sampled in a trial of the OX40 agonist ivuxolimab. The receptors shown here come from an adult with an advanced solid tumor such as melanoma, head and neck, liver or kidney cancer.

This chain links TRBV7-8 with TRBJ1-6; 9 bases align to TRBD1. J gave up 9 bases and V 5 bases, and 5 bases lay outside the gene matches. The CDR3 has 14 residues. Germline CDR1 reads SGHVS; CDR2 reads FQNEAQ. CDR3 nucleotide sequence: TGTGCCAGCAGCCGAAGACAGGGGGGTTCACCCCTCCACTTT. Its protein product is CASSRRQGGSPLHF.

The chain links TRBV19 to TRBJ2-1; the match to TRBD2 covers 8 bases. V lost 7 bases, J lost 6 bases, and 8 bases stayed unmatched. The CDR3 is 14 amino acids. Germline V gives CDR1 LNHDA, CDR2 SQIVND (reference sequence). The CDR3 sequence is CASTPGTSFNEQFF. For the CDR3, the DNA is TGTGCCAGTACCCCCGGGACTAGTTTCAATGAGCAGTTCTTC.

This sequence joins TRBV9 and TRBJ1-6; possibly TRBD1 for D (5 bases). Germline CDR1 SGDLS, CDR2 YYNGEE. The CDR3 length is 14 residues. Trimming took off 3 bases at V and 9 bases at J, with 13 bases between the two ends. The CDR3 DNA reads as TGTGCCAGCAGCGCCGGGGCCCCGGGTTCACCCCTCCACTTT. Translating it yields CASSAGAPGSPLHF.

Turning to this clone: The same CDR3 arises from other DNA sequences in this sample as well. The chain is built from TRBV19 and TRBJ1-1; D gene unclear. CDR3 length: 12 residues. Germline V CDR1 and CDR2: LNHDA, SQIVND (reference sequence). The V end lost 8 bases, the J end lost 1 base, and 8 bases lay between the germline ends. CDR3 amino acids: CASCRWNTEAFF. Written as DNA, the CDR3 is TGTGCCAGTTGTAGGTGGAACACTGAAGCTTTCTTT.

The rearrangement links TRBV11-3 to TRBJ1-1, with D possibly being TRBD1 (6 bases). Germline CDR1 reads SGHNT; CDR2 reads YENEEA. The V end was cut by 1 base, the J end by 5 bases, with 11 bases between. The CDR3 extends over 14 amino acids. DNA of the CDR3: TGTGCCAGCAGCTTAGCGAGGACAGTAACTGAAGCTTTCTTT. Its protein is CASSLARTVTEAFF.

V and J are TRBV5-1 and TRBJ2-1, with no clear D. This CDR3 has 13 residues. The germline V and J ends were trimmed by 0 bases and 10 bases, with 11 bases remaining between them. Germline V lookup: CDR1 SGHRS, CDR2 YFSETQ. The CDR3 spells CASSLETPIEQFF. Here the CDR3 DNA reads TGCGCCAGCAGCTTGGAGACTCCTATAGAGCAGTTCTTC.

The chain uses TRBV30 and TRBJ1-3; 10 positions match TRBD1. Looked up from germline, CDR1 is GTSNPN and CDR2 is SVGIG (reference sequence). The CDR3 covers 17 residues. The V and J ends lost 3 bases and 1 base, in that order; junction bases with no gene match: 9. The CDR3 region has the DNA TGTGCCTGGAGCCCTTATAGGACAGGGGGTTCTGGAAACACCATATATTTT. The encoded protein is CAWSPYRTGGSGNTIYF. The full variable domain, completed using reference TRBV30 and TRBJ1-3, is SQTIHQWPATLVQPVGSPLSLECTVEGTSNPNLYWYRQAAGRGLQLLFYSVGIGQISSEVPQNLSASRPQDRQFILSSKKLLLSDSGFYLCAWSPYRTGGSGNTIYFGEGSWLTVV.

V gene TRBV9 combines with J gene TRBJ2-5; D may correspond to TRBD1 or TRBD2 (5 bases each). This CDR3 spans 14 amino acids. Germline CDR1 is SGDLS and CDR2 is YYNGEE. V lost 6 bases and J 6 bases, leaving 18 bases between the germline ends. DNA of the CDR3: TGTGCCAGCAATTCCGCGAGGGGCGGGCAGACCCAGTACTTC. Amino acids: CASNSARGGQTQYF.

The chain combines TRBV29-1 with TRBJ1-2; TRBD1 matches 10 bases. The germline V gene encodes CDR1 SQVTM and CDR2 ANQGSEA. V lost 7 bases to trimming and J lost 4 bases; unmatched junction nucleotides: 9. The CDR3 covers 14 residues. The CDR3 DNA reads TGCAGCGCATCCGGGACAGGGGTTCGCTATGGCTACACCTTC. This encodes CSASGTGVRYGYTF.

The chain joins TRBV30 to TRBJ2-7; 10 bases are shared with TRBD2. The CDR3 runs 14 residues. The V gene's germline CDR1 is GTSNPN and CDR2 SVGIG (reference sequence). Germline trimming cut 3 bases from V and 8 bases from J; bases unmatched to any gene: 10. The chain's CDR3 is CAWSPGLAGEKQYF. The CDR3 DNA reads TGTGCCTGGAGCCCGGGGCTAGCGGGGGAGAAGCAGTACTTC.

This chain links TRBV5-8 with TRBJ1-3; D unresolved. This CDR3 has 14 amino acids. Looked up from germline, CDR1 is SGHTS and CDR2 is YDEGEE. V was trimmed by 0 bases and J by 2 bases, leaving 6 bases between them. The CDR3 DNA reads as TGTGCCAGCAGCTTGGATAGCGCTGGAAACACCATATATTTT. Residues: CASSLDSAGNTIYF.

The chain employs TRBV5-1 and TRBJ2-5; 15 bases align to TRBD2. The germline V gene encodes CDR1 SGHRS and CDR2 YFSETQ. V shed 0 bases, J shed 2 bases, and the junction held 2 bases outside the gene matches. This CDR3 is 17 amino acids long. CDR3: CASSLGGLAGGQETQYF. The CDR3 DNA is TGCGCCAGCAGCTTGGGAGGACTAGCGGGGGGGCAAGAGACCCAGTACTTC.

Written as DNA, the CDR3 is TGCGCCAGCAGCCAAGATCGGGCCAGTTCCACAGATACGCAGTATTTT. Translating it yields CASSQDRASSTDTQYF. The J gene is TRBJ2-3, the V gene TRBV4-3; unclear D gene. V lost 0 bases and J lost 2, with 12 bases in between. CDR1 and CDR2 (germline): LGHNA, YSLEER. The CDR3 is 16 residues long.